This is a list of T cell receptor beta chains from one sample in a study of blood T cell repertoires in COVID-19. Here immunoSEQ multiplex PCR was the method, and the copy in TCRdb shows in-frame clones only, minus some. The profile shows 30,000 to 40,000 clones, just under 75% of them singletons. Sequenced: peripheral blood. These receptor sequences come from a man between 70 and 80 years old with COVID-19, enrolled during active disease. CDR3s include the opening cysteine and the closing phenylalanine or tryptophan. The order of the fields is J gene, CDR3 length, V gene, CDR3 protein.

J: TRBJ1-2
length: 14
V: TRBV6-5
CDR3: CASSKLDRIYGYTF

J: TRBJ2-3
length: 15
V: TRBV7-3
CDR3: CASSFAGAGTDTQYF

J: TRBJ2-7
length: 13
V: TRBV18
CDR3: CASSHGGGHEQYF

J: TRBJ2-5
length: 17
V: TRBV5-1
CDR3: CASSLGTGKRAQETQYF

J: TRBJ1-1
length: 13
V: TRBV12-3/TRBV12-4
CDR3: CASRKRTGAEAFF

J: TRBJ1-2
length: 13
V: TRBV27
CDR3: CASSLQGDYGYTF

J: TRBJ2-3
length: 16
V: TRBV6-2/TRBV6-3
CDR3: CASSYGAGGSTDTQYF

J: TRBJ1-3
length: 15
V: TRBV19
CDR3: CASSLIWGPGNTIYF

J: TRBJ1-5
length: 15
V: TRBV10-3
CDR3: CAISDPGISNQPQHF

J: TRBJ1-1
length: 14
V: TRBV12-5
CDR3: CASGMDGGSIEAFF

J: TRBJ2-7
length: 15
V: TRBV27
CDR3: CASSTIQGHDDRQYF

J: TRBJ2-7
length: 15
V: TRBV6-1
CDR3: CASSEALNTAYEQYF

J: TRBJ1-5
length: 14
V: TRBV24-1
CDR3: CATSDSRYGQPQHF

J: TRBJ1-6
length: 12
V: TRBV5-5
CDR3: CASSSEYSPLHF

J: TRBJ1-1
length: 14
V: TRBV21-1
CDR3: CASSKIGGFGEAFF

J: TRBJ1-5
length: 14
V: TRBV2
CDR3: CASSRHISNQPQHF

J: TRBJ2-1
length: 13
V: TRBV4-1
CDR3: CASSQDTDNEQFF

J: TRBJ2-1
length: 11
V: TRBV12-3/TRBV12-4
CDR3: CASSLRFEQFF

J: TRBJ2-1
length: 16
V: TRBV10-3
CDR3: CAIRTTTSRQGSEQFF

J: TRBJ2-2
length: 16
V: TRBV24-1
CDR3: CATSDHERTLSGELFF

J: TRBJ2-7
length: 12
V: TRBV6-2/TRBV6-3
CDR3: CASSNGHYEQYF

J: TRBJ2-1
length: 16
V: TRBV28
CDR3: CASFSGGTTIYNEQFF

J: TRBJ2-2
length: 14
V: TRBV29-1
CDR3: CSASRGANTGELFF

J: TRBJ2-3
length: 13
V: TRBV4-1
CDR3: CASSQPQADTQYF

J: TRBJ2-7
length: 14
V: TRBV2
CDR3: CASSPPRDPYEQYF

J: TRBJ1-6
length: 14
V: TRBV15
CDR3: CATSRATGGSPLHF

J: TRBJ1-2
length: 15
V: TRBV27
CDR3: CASSLSRAAGVGYTF

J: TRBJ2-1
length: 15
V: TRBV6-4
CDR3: CASSSGTSSYNEQFF

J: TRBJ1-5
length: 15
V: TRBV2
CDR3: CASSAQGYSNQPQHF

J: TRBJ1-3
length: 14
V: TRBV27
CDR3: CASSRQGYGNTIYF

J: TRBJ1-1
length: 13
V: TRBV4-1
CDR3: CASSQLGGTEAFF

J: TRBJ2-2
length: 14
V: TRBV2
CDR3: CASSLSRGSGELFF

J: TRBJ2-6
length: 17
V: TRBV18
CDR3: CASSLKTGNSGANVLTF

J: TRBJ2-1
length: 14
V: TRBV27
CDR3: CASSFGRTPREQFF

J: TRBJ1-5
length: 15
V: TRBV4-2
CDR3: CASSQAAGQNQPQHF

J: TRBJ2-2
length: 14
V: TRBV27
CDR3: CASRWTGNTGELFF

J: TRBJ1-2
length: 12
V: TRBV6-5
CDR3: CASSVTEYGYTF

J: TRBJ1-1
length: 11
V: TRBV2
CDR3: CASKQYTEAFF

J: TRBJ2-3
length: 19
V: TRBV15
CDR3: CATSRPPGLAGEGGDTQYF

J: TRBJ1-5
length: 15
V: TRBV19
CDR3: CASSPGAGEYQPQHF

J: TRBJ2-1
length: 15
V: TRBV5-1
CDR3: CASSLAGVAGNEQFF

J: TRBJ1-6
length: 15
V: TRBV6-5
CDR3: CASSTGTGGSSPLHF

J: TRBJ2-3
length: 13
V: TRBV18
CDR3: CASSGTNGDTQYF

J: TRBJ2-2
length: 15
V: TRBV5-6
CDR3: CASSFRDRATGELFF

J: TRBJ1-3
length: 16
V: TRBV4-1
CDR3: CASSQPDSFMGNTIYF

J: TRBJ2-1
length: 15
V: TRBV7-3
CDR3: CASSLKFRDYNEQFF

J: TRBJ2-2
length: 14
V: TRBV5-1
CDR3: CASSWTGATGELFF

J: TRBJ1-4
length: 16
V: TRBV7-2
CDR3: CASSLEGTAWVEKLFF

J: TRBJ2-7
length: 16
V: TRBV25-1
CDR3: CASSAPGTSVSYEQYF

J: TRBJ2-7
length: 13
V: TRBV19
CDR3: CASSTQQGMEQYF

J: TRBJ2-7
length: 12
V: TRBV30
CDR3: CAWSVITYEQYF